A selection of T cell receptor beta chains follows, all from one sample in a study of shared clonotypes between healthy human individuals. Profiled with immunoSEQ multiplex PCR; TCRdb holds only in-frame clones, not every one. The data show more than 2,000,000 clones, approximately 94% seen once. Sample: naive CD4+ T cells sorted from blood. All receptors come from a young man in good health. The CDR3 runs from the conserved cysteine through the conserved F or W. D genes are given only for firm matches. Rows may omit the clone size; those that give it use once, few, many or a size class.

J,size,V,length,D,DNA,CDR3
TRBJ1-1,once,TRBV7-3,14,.,TGTGCCAGCAGCTCGAGGACCGAAAACACTGAAGCTTTCTTT,CASSSRTENTEAFF
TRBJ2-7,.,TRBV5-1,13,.,TGCGCCAGCAGCCGCGGGACAGACTACGAGCAGTACTTC,CASSRGTDYEQYF
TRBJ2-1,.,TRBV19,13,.,TGTGCCTCCAGGGCTTTAGGAGACAATGAGCAGTTCTTC,CASRALGDNEQFF
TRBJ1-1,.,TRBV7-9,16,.,TGTGCCAGCAGCTACCAAACTGGGGGGGGGTACACTGAAGCTTTCTTT,CASSYQTGGGYTEAFF
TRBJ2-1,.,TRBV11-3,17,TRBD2,TGTGCCAGCAGCCCAGGGGGGGCTAGCGGGAAGTACAATGAGCAGTTCTTC,CASSPGGASGKYNEQFF
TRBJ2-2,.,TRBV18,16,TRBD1,TGTGCCAGCTCACCAAGGACAGGGGGCATCACCGGGGAGCTGTTTTTT,CASSPRTGGITGELFF
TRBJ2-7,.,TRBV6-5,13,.,TGTGCCAGCACGACGGCCGTTGGATACGAGCAGTACTTC,CASTTAVGYEQYF
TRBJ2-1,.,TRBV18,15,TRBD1,TGTGCCAGCTCGGTGCGGACAGGGGGTTCGGATGAGCAGTTCTTC,CASSVRTGGSDEQFF
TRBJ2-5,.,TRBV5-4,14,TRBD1,TGTGCCAGCAGCAGAAAGGACAGGGTAGAGACCCAGTACTTC,CASSRKDRVETQYF
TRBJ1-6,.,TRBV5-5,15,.,TGTGCCAGCAGCTTGGGTAGCTCCTATAATTCACCCCTCCACTTT,CASSLGSSYNSPLHF
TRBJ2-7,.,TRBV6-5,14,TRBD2,TGTGCCAGCAGTTACGGTCGGGGGGCCTACGAGCAGTACTTC,CASSYGRGAYEQYF
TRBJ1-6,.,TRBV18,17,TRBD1,TGTGCCAGCTCACTTCCGACCGGGACAGGGGAGAATTCACCCCTCCACTTT,CASSLPTGTGENSPLHF
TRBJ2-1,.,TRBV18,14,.,TGTGCCAGCTTAGGGACTCCATCGAACAATGAGCAGTTCTTC,CASLGTPSNNEQFF
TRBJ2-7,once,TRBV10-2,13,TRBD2,TGCGCCAGCAAGGCTAGCGGCCCCAACGAGCAGTACTTC,CASKASGPNEQYF
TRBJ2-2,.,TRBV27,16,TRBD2,TGTGCCAGCAGTTTCGGAGCGGGGGGTCGGACCGGGGAGCTGTTTTTT,CASSFGAGGRTGELFF
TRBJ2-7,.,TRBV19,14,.,TGTGCCAGTTCCACAGGGTTCCTCGACTACGAGCAGTACTTC,CASSTGFLDYEQYF
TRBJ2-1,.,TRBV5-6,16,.,TGTGCCAGCAGCTTGGATGATGCTCGTAGATCGGGTGAGCAGTTCTTC,CASSLDDARRSGEQFF
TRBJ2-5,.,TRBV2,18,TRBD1,TGTGCCAGCAGTGTTTCCCCATCGTCCAGGGGGCTGCAGGAGACCCAGTACTTC,CASSVSPSSRGLQETQYF
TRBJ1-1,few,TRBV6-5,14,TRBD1,TGTGCCAGCAGCCCTCAGGACAGGGACACTGAAGCTTTCTTT,CASSPQDRDTEAFF
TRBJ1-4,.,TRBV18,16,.,TGTGCCAGCTCAAGCCTCCAGGGCGCAACTAATGAAAAACTGTTTTTT,CASSSLQGATNEKLFF
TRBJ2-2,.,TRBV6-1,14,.,TGTGCCAGCAGCCTCGTCGAGGGAACCGGGGAGCTGTTTTTT,CASSLVEGTGELFF
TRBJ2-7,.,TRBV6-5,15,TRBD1,TGTGCCAGCAGAAACACAGGGGGCGCGTCCTACGAGCAGTACTTC,CASRNTGGASYEQYF
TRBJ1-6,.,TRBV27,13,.,TGTGCCAGCAGCCAAACACGGAATTCACCCCTCCACTTT,CASSQTRNSPLHF
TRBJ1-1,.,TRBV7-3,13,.,TGTGCCAGCAGCCCGACAGCTTTTACTGAAGCTTTCTTT,CASSPTAFTEAFF
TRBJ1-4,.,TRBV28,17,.,TGTGCCAGCGGAGGGAGCCCCGGGAGGCCAACTAATGAAAAACTGTTTTTT,CASGGSPGRPTNEKLFF
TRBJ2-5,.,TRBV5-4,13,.,TGTGCCAGCAGCTCCCAGGGGAGAGAGACCCAGTACTTC,CASSSQGRETQYF
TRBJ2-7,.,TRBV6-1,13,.,TGTGCCAGCTTAGTTGAGACCCGCTACGAGCAGTACTTC,CASLVETRYEQYF
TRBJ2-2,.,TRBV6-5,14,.,TGTGCCAGCAGTAACCCTAGTTACCCCGGGGAGCTGTTTTTT,CASSNPSYPGELFF
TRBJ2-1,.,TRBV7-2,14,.,TGTGCCAGCAGCTCCCCAGACGCGTACAATGAGCAGTTCTTC,CASSSPDAYNEQFF
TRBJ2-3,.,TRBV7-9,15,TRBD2,TGTGCCAGCAGTAGGACTAGCGGTAGCACAGATACGCAGTATTTT,CASSRTSGSTDTQYF
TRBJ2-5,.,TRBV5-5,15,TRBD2,TGTGCCAGCAGCTTGGCTCGACTAGCGGGAGAGACCCAGTACTTC,CASSLARLAGETQYF
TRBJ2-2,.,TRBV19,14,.,TGTGCCAGTAGTATAGATAGACTTACCGGGGAGCTGTTTTTT,CASSIDRLTGELFF
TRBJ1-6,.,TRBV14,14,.,TGTGCCAGCAGCCACCGGGGTAAAAATTCACCCCTCCACTTT,CASSHRGKNSPLHF
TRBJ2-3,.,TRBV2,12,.,TGTGCCAGCAGTGCCTTAGGGGATACGCAGTATTTT,CASSALGDTQYF
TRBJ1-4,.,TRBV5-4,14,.,TGTGCCAGCAGCTTGAGGGGGGAAGGAGAAAAACTGTTTTTT,CASSLRGEGEKLFF
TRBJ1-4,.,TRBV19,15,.,TGTGCCAGTAGTATAGAGCGGCGTTACGGTGAAAAACTGTTTTTT,CASSIERRYGEKLFF